Sequencing of this T cell receptor beta chain was carried out in a study of T cells in Graves' hyperthyroidism and ophthalmopathy. Researchers amplified the TCR beta CDR3 regions from RNA transcripts. When the TCR CDR3 underwent first-round RT-PCR, the HTBI primer set was used. A single record per CDR3 protein comes from TCRdb applying MiXCR to the multiplex PCR reads. Of a few hundred thousand distinct CDR3 sequences in the sample, around 20% were seen once. Per the germline V gene, CDR1 is MGHDK and CDR2 is SYGVNS. This CDR3 has 17 amino acids. After removal of 1 base from V and 6 bases from J, the junction contained 11 bases not matched to a gene. For Graves' hyperthyroidism to be stable, ophthalmopathy could not progress within 18 months. Criteria for exclusion of patients were uncontrolled infection, other autoimmune disease, pregnancy or lactation. The source of the PBMCs was over 8.5 ml of fresh peripheral blood.

This chain uses TRBV25-1 with TRBJ2-5; 10 nucleotides line up with TRBD2. This clonotype was obtained from a man aged 35 to 55 with Graves' hyperthyroidism. Material: blood. The CDR3 region has the DNA TGTGCCAGCAGTGAATCGGTAGCGGGGGGACTGTTCCAGACCCAGTACTTC. This translates into CASSESVAGGLFQTQYF.